This TCR beta chain is from a study of T cell responses to AZD1222 COVID-19 vaccine. Study-level results: Donors were mostly white British, more females; clonal diversity possibly underestimated. Spike-specific TCRs gained breadth and depth after people received two AZD1222 doses. Nearly half of spike-specific TCRs reportedly target variant regions that are unmutated in the B.1.351 and B.1.1.7 variants. Baseline seropositives among AZD1222 recipients totaled only 5 to 7.

Profiled with immunoSEQ multiplex PCR; TCRdb holds only in-frame clones, not every one. The profile shows about 99,000 clones, about nine tenths of them singletons. V lost 4 bases, J lost 7 bases, and 10 bases stayed unmatched. Looked up from germline, CDR1 is KGHDR and CDR2 is SFDVKD. The CDR3 spans 16 residues. As for this clone: The antigen is not known.

The source is an adult in good health. The chain recombines TRBV24-1 with TRBJ2-1; 9 bases match TRBD2. The sample was peripheral blood, taken on day 0 of AZD1222 vaccination. The CDR3: CATSDVSGGQGNEQFF. The CDR3 bases are TGTGCCACCAGTGACGTAAGCGGGGGGCAGGGTAATGAGCAGTTCTTC.